This TCR beta chain came from a study of cytomegalovirus exposure and HLA in healthy donors. It was with 60 Vbeta and 13 Jbeta primers that the PCR ran. Assay used: immunoSEQ multiplex PCR; TCRdb lists only in-frame clones, some missing. The sample has roughly 120,000 clones; around 67% are singletons. This CDR3 has 11 amino acids. Germline V gene sequence: CDR1 SGHDN, CDR2 FVKESK. Trimming took 5 bases from V and 10 from J, leaving 12 bases between them. Material for sequencing was PBMCs. The chain is built from TRBV14 and TRBJ2-7; D might be TRBD2 (6 bases). The TCR comes from a man aged 55-75 years in good health and CMV-seropositive. CDR3 DNA: TGTGCCAGCAGCGGTGGAGGGATCCAGTACTTC. This sequence encodes CASSGGGIQYF.